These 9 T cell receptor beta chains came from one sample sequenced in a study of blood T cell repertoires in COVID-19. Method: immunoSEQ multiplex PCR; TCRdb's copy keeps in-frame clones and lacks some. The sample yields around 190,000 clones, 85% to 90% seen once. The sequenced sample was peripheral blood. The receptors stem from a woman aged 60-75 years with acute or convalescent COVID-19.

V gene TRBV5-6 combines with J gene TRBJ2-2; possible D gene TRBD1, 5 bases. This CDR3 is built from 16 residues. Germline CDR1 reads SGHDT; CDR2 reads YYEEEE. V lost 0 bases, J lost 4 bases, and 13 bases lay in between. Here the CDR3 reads CASSLETGAATGELFF. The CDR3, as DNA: TGTGCCAGCAGCTTGGAAACAGGAGCCGCCACCGGGGAGCTGTTTTTT.

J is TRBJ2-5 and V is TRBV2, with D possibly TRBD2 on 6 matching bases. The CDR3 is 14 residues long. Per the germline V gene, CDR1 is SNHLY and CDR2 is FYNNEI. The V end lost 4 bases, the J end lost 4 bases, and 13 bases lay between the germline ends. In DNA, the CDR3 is TGTGCCAGCAGTGTAGGGTGGGACTCAGAGACCCAGTACTTC. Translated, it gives CASSVGWDSETQYF.

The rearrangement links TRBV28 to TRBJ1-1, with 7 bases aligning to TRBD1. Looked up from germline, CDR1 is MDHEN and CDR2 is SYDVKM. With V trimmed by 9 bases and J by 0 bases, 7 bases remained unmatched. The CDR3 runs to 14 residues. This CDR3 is CASIQGQMNTEAFF. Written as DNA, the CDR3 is TGTGCCAGTATCCAGGGACAGATGAACACTGAAGCTTTCTTT.

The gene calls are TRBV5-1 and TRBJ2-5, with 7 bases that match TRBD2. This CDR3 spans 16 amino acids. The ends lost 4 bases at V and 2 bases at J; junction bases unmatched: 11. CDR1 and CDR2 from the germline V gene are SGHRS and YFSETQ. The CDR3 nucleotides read TGCGCCAGCAGCCCTCTCGGGGGGAGGAATCAAGAGACCCAGTACTTC. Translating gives CASSPLGGRNQETQYF.

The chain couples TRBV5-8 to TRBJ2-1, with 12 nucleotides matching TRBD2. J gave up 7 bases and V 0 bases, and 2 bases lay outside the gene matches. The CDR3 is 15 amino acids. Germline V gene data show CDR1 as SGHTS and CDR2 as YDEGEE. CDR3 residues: CASSLGTSGINEQFF. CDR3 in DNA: TGTGCCAGCAGCTTGGGGACTAGCGGGATAAATGAGCAGTTCTTC.

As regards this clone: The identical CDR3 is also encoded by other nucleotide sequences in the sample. The CDR3 nucleotides are TGTGCCAGCAGCCAAGACTGGCGGGGGCAAGAGACCCAGTACTTC. It translates to CASSQDWRGQETQYF. The chain combines TRBV3-1 (or the pseudogene TRBV3-2) with TRBJ2-5; TRBD2 agrees at 7 bases. The V gene end was trimmed by 0 bases and the J gene end by 2 bases; junction bases not matched to a gene: 3. The CDR3 extends over 15 amino acids. The germline gives CDR1 LGHDT, CDR2 YNNKEL (reference sequence).

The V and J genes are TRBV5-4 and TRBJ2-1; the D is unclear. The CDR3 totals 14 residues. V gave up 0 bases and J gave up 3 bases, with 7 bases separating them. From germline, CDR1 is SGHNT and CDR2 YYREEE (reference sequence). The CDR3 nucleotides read TGTGCCAGCAGCTTGGGACAAAACTACAATGAGCAGTTCTTC. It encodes CASSLGQNYNEQFF.

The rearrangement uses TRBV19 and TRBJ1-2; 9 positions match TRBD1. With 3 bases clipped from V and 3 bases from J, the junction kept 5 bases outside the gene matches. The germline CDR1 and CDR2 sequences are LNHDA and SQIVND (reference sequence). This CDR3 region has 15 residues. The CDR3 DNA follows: TGTGCCAGTAGTATGGAAACAGGGGGCTACTATGGCTACACCTTC. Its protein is CASSMETGGYYGYTF.

The CDR3 protein is CASSPGTSGDGEQFF. In DNA form, the CDR3 reads TGTGCCAGCAGCCCCGGGACTAGCGGGGACGGTGAGCAGTTCTTC. This chain connects TRBV9 to TRBJ2-1; TRBD2 matches at 13 bases. Germline values: CDR1 SGDLS, CDR2 YYNGEE. V lost 4 bases and J lost 9; bases outside the gene matches: 7. The CDR3 consists of 15 residues.